The entry below describes one T cell receptor beta chain. Antigen unknown. This entry comes from a study of cytomegalovirus exposure and HLA in healthy donors. Unrecorded immune exposure was likely among donors, who were nominally healthy when sampled. PCR primers comprised 60 Vbeta and 13 Jbeta primers. Using immunoSEQ multiplex PCR, the repertoire was profiled, and TCRdb retains in-frame clones only, with some absent. Of approximately 190,000 clones in the sample, 75% to 90% were seen once. General study findings and limits: As was reported, the HLA-A and HLA-B alleles of most subjects were accurately predicted from TCR beta sequences. Confirmation in vitro established that three CMV-associated chains were specific for CMV antigens.

Sequencing input: PBMCs. This receptor was identified in a woman aged 45 to 65 in good health and CMV-seropositive.

The CDR3: CASSLGQGLSYEQYF. CDR3 in DNA: TGTGCCAGCAGCTTAGGACAGGGCTTATCCTACGAGCAGTACTTC. The J gene is TRBJ2-7, the V gene TRBV7-9, with 7 bases identical to TRBD1. V dropped 1 base and J dropped 1; count of bases not matched to a gene: 4. Germline V CDR1 and CDR2: SEHNR, FQNEAQ (reference sequence). The length of the CDR3 is 15 residues.